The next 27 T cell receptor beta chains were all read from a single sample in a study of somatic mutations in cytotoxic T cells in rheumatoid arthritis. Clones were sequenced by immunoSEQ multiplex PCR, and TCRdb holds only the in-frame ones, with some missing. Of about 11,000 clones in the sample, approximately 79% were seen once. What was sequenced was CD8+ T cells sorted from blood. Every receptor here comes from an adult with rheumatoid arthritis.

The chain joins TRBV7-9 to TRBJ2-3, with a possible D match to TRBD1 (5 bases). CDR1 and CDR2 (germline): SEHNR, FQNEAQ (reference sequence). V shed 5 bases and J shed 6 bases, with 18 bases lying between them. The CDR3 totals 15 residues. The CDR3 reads CASSPLDSRADTQYF. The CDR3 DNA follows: TGTGCCAGCAGCCCCCTCGACAGTCGGGCGGATACGCAGTATTTT.

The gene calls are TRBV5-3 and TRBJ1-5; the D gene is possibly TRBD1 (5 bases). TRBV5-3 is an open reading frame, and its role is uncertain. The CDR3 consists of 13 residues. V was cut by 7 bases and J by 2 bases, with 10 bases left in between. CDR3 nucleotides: TGTGCCAGATGGGGGGACTGCAATCAGCCCCAGCATTTT. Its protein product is CARWGDCNQPQHF.

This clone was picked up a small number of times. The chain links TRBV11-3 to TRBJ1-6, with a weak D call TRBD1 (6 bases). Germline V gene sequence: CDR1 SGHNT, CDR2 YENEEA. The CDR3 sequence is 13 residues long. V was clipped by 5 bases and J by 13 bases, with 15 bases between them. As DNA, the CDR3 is TGTGCCAGCAGCCGCGGGACAAATTATCCCCTCCACTTT. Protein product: CASSRGTNYPLHF.

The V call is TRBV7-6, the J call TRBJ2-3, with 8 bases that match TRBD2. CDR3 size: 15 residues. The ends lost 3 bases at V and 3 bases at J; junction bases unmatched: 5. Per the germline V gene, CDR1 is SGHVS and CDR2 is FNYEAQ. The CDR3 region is CASSLASGRTDTQYF. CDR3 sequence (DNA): TGTGCCAGCAGCTTGGCTAGCGGGCGGACAGATACGCAGTATTTT.

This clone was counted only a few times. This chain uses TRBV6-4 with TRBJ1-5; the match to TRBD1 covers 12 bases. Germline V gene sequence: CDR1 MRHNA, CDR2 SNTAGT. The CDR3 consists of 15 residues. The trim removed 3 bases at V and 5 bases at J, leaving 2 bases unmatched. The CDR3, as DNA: TGTGCCAGCAGTGAGGGGACAGGGGGCGATCAGCCCCAGCATTTT. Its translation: CASSEGTGGDQPQHF.

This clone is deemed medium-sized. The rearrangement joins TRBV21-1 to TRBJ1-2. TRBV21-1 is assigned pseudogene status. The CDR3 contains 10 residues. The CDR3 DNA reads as TGTGCCAGCAGCAACTATGGCTACACCTTC. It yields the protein CASSNYGYTF.

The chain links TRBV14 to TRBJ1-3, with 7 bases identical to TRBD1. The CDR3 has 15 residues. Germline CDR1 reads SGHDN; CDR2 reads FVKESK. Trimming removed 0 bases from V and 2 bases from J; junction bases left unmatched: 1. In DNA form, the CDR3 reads TGTGCCAGCAGCCAAGACCAGGGGGCTGGAAACACCATATATTTT. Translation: CASSQDQGAGNTIYF.

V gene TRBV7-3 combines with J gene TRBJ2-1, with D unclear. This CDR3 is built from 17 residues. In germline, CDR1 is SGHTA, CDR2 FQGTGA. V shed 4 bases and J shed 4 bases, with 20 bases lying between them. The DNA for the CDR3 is TGTGCCAGCAGCTCAACCGACGGACCGCTGCGGTACAATGAGCAGTTCTTC. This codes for CASSSTDGPLRYNEQFF.

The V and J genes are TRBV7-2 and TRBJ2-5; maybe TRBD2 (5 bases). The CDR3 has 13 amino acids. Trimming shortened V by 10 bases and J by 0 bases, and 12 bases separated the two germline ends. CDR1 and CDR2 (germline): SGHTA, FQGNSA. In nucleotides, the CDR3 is TGTGCCACCCACGCGACTAACCAAGAGACCCAGTACTTC. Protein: CATHATNQETQYF.

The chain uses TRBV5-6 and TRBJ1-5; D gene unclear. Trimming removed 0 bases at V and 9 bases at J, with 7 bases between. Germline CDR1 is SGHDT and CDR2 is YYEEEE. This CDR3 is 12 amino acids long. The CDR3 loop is CASSLGTGPQHF. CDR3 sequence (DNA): TGTGCCAGCAGCTTGGGGACCGGGCCCCAGCATTTT.

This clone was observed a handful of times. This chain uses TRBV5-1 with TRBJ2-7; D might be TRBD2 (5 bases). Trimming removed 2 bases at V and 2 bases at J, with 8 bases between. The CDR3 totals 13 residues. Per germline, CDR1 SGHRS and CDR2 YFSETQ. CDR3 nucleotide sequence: TGCGCCAGCAGCTTTACGGGGACCTACGAGCAGTACTTC. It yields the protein CASSFTGTYEQYF. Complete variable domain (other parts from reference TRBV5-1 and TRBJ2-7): KAGVTQTPRYLIKTRGQQVTLSCSPISGHRSVSWYQQTPGQGLQFLFEYFSETQRNKGNFPGRFSGRQFSNSRSEMNVSTLELGDSALYLCASSFTGTYEQYFGPGTRLTVT.

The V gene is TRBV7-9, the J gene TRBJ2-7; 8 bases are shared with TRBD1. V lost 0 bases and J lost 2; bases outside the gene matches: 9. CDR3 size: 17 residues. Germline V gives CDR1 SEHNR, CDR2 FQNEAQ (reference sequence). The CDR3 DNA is TGTGCCAGCAGCTTAGCTAGGGGGACAGGTACAACCTACGAGCAGTACTTC. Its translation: CASSLARGTGTTYEQYF.

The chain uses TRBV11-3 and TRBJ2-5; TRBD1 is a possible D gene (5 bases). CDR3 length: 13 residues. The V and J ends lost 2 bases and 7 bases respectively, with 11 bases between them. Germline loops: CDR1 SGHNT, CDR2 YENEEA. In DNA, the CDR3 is TGTGCCAGCAGCTTATGGACCCAGGGGACCCAGTACTTC. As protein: CASSLWTQGTQYF.

DNA for the CDR3: TGTGCCAGCAGTTACCTAATGACAGGGGAAATGGAGACCCAGTACTTC. It yields the protein CASSYLMTGEMETQYF. The rearrangement links TRBV6-5 to TRBJ2-5; 8 nucleotides agree with TRBD1. Germline V gene sequence: CDR1 MNHEY, CDR2 SVGAGI. The CDR3 is made up of 16 amino acids. V dropped 2 bases and J dropped 5; count of bases not matched to a gene: 10.

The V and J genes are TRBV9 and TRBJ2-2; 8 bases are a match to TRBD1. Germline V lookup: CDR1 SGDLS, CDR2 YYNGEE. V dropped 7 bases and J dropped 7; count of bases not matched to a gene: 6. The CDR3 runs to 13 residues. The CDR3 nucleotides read TGTGCCAGCGAGCCAGGGGGCGACGGGGAGCTGTTTTTT. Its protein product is CASEPGGDGELFF.

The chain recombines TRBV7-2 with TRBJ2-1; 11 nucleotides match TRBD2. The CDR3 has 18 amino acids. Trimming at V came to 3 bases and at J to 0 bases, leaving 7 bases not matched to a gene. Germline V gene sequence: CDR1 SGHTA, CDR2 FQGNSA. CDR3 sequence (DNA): TGTGCCAGCAGCTTTCTAGCGGGGGGCCCCACCTCCTACAATGAGCAGTTCTTC. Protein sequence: CASSFLAGGPTSYNEQFF.

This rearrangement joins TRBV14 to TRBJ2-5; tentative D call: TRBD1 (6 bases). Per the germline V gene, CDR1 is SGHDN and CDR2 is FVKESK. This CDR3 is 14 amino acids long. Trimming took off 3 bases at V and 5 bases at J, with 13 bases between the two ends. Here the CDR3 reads CASSHEGGSETQYF. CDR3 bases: TGTGCCAGCAGCCACGAAGGGGGTTCGGAGACCCAGTACTTC.

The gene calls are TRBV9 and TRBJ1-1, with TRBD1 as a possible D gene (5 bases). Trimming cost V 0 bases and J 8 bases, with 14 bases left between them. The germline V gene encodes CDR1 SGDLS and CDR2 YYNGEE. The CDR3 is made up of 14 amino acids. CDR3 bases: TGTGCCAGCAGCGTAGGGGACTACTCCGTGGAAGCTTTCTTT. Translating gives CASSVGDYSVEAFF.

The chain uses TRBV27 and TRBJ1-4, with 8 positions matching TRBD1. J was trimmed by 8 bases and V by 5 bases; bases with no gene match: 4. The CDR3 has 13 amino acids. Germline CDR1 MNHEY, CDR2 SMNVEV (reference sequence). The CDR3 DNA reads TGTGCCAGCAGTGGACAGGGTCAGGAAAAACTGTTTTTT. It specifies CASSGQGQEKLFF.

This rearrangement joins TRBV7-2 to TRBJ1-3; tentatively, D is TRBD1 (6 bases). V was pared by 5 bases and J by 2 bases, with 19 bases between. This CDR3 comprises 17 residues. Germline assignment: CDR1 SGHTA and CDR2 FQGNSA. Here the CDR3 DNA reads TGTGCCAGCAGCCAGACTTGGGGGGGCCTTGCTGGAAACACCATATATTTT. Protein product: CASSQTWGGLAGNTIYF.

The CDR3 nucleotides read TGTGCCAGCAGTTACAGGAGCTCTGATACGCAGTATTTT. It yields the protein CASSYRSSDTQYF. V and J are TRBV6-5 and TRBJ2-3; D call uncertain. Germline-derived CDR1 and CDR2 are MNHEY and SVGAGI. The CDR3 covers 13 residues. Trimming removed 2 bases at V and 6 bases at J, with 9 bases between.

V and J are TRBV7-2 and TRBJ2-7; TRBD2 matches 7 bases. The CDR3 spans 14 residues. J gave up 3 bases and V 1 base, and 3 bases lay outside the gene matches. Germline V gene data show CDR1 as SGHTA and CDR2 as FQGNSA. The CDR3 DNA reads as TGTGCCAGCAGCTTAGATAGCGGGCTCTACGAGCAGTACTTC. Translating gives CASSLDSGLYEQYF.

The CDR3 region has the DNA TGTGCCAGTAGTATTAGGGGAGGTCAGCCCCAGCATTTT. Protein: CASSIRGGQPQHF. The chain links TRBV19 to TRBJ1-5, with D possibly matching TRBD1 (5 bases). CDR3 length equals 13 residues. V lost 3 bases, J lost 6 bases, and 9 bases lay in between. Germline V gives CDR1 LNHDA, CDR2 SQIVND (reference sequence).

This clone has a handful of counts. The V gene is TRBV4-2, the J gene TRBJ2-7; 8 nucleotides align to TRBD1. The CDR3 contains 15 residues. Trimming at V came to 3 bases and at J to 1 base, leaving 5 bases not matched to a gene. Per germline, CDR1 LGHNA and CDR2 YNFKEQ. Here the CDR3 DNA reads TGTGCCAGCAGCCACCTGACAGGGGAGTCCTACGAGCAGTACTTC. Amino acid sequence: CASSHLTGESYEQYF.

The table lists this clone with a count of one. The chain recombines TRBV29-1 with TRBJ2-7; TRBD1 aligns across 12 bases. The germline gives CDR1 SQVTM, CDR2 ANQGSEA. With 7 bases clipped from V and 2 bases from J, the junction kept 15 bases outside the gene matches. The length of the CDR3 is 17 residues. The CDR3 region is CSALRDRGHRAAYEQYF. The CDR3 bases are TGCAGCGCACTCCGGGACAGGGGGCATCGGGCAGCCTACGAGCAGTACTTC.

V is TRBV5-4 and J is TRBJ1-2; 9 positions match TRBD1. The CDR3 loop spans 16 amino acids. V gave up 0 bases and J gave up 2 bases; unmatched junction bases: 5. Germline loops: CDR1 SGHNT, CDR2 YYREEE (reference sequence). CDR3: CASSLGQGVINYGYTF. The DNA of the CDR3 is TGTGCCAGCAGCTTGGGACAGGGGGTGATCAACTATGGCTACACCTTC.

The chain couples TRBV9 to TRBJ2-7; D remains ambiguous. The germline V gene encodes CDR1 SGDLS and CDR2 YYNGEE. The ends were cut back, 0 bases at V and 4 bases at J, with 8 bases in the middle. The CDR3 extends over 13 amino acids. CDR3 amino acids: CASSVGTNYEQYF. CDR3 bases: TGTGCCAGCAGCGTAGGAACAAATTACGAGCAGTACTTC.